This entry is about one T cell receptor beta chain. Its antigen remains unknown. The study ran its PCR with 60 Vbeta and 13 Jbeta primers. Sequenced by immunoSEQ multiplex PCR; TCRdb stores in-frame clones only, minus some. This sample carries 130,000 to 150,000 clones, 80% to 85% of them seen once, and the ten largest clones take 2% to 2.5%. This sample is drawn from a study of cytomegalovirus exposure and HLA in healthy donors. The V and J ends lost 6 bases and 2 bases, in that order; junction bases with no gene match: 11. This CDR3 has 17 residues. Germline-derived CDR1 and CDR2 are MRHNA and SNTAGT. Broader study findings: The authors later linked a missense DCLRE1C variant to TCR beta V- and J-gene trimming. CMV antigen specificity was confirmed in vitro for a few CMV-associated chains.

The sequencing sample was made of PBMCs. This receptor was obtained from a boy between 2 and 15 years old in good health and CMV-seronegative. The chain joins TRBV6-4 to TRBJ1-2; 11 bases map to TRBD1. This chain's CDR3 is CASSQRTGGAGNYGYTF. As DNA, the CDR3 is TGTGCCAGCAGCCAGAGGACAGGGGGCGCGGGGAACTATGGCTACACCTTC.